This passage covers 6 T cell receptor beta chains from one sample sequenced in a study of blood T cell repertoires in COVID-19. The method was immunoSEQ multiplex PCR; TCRdb's version includes in-frame clones alone and lacks a portion of them. This sample has about 240,000 clones, with approximately 83% found just once. The sample taken for sequencing was PBMCs or T cells enriched from blood (not recorded which). These receptors were collected from a woman aged 40 to 49 with acute COVID-19.

V is TRBV7-9 and J is TRBJ2-3; D is perhaps TRBD1 (6 bases). There are 14 residues in the CDR3. V was clipped by 9 bases and J by 2 bases, with 15 bases between them. Germline V gene data show CDR1 as SEHNR and CDR2 as FQNEAQ (reference sequence). Written as DNA, the CDR3 is TGTGCCAGTCCGCCCCGGGACACCACAGATACGCAGTATTTT. It codes for CASPPRDTTDTQYF.

This clone was picked up one time. This chain connects TRBV20-1 to TRBJ2-7; 8 positions match TRBD2. The V and J ends lost 4 bases and 1 base, in that order; junction bases with no gene match: 6. The CDR3 contains 14 residues. Germline V gene data show CDR1 as DFQATT and CDR2 as SNEGSKA (reference sequence). DNA of the CDR3: TGCAGTGCTACTGAGACTAGCGTATCCTACGAGCAGTACTTC. It encodes CSATETSVSYEQYF.

The V gene is TRBV9, the J gene TRBJ1-2; D unresolved. CDR3 size: 16 residues. Germline lookup yields CDR1 SGDLS and CDR2 YYNGEE. Trimming took 4 bases from V and 0 from J, leaving 16 bases between them. The CDR3 coding sequence is TGTGCCAGCAGCCCCTTGTCCGACACCTCTAACTATGGCTACACCTTC. Encoded protein: CASSPLSDTSNYGYTF.

A few counts support this clone. The CDR3 here is CASSRGGISGSYEQYF. The CDR3 coding sequence is TGTGCCAGCAGCCGGGGCGGGATCTCAGGCTCCTACGAGCAGTACTTC. This chain uses TRBV5-4 with TRBJ2-7, with a possible D match to TRBD2 (6 bases). Trimming took 4 bases from V and 0 from J, leaving 17 bases between them. The CDR3 extends over 16 amino acids. Germline lookup yields CDR1 SGHNT and CDR2 YYREEE (reference sequence).

This clone came up a few times. V is TRBV13 and J is TRBJ2-2, with 9 bases identical to TRBD2. V shed 4 bases and J 5 bases; nucleotides not matched to a gene: 8. Looked up from germline, CDR1 is PRHDT and CDR2 is FYEKMQ (reference sequence). The CDR3 is made up of 16 amino acids. Here the CDR3 reads CASSYSGGRGTGELFF. The CDR3 region has the DNA TGTGCCAGCAGCTACTCTGGCGGGAGGGGAACCGGGGAGCTGTTTTTT.

This clone has only one observation. The V call is TRBV24-1, the J call TRBJ1-4; tentatively, D is TRBD1 (6 bases). The germline V gene has CDR1 KGHDR and CDR2 SFDVKD. The CDR3 has 15 amino acids. Trimming removed 10 bases from V and 5 bases from J, with 19 bases in between. The CDR3 spells CATDQQGNPNEKLFF. DNA for the CDR3: TGTGCCACTGACCAGCAGGGGAACCCCAATGAAAAACTGTTTTTT.